Listed below are T cell receptor beta chains from one sample, sequenced in a study of T cells in Graves' hyperthyroidism and ophthalmopathy. Each CDR3 protein gets one entry after TCRdb re-called the multiplex PCR reads with MiXCR. The data hold some 550,000 distinct CDR3 sequences, with under 25% observed a single time. Source material: blood. These receptors all come from a man aged 18 to 29 with Graves' hyperthyroidism. CDR3s leave out the opening cysteine and the closing phenylalanine or tryptophan. Each record gives: clone size, V gene, CDR3 protein. Part of the rows lack a size; the others show once, few, many or a class for expanded clones.

few TRBV20-1 SAKTWGSNQPQH
. TRBV6-5 ASSYSRTFSSYEQY
many TRBV27 ASSLQVSYEQY
. TRBV6-1 ASRVGAGSNQPQH
many TRBV12-3/TRBV12-4 ASPPGGGTVDTQY
. TRBV6-1 ASRTYSGTEGETQY
. TRBV19 ASSFAGLGYEQY
few TRBV4-2 ASSQGFPSGPPRSGYT
many TRBV20-1 SARVGAMSETQY
. TRBV14 ASSPLPGGVGGYT
. TRBV6-2/TRBV6-3 ASSSTTYGNQPQH
many TRBV10-2 ASKGRGPSGDTEAF
. TRBV30 ARRTAGPNTGELF
. TRBV3-1 ASSQSRGGATGELF
. TRBV20-1 SAGKDDRGAGVYEQY
many TRBV12-3/TRBV12-4 ASSSTPRDIAAGEQY